This TCR beta chain was recorded in a study of shared clonotypes between healthy human individuals. Background on the study: Three plates were used per donor for CD4 naive, three for CD4 memory, two for CD8 naive and one for CD8 memory.

Unmatched junction bases numbered 6, after V lost 5 bases and J lost 0 bases. Germline assignment: CDR1 SEHNR and CDR2 FQNEAQ (reference sequence). The CDR3 length is 15 residues. The naive CD8 subset, CD45RO-negative cells positively selected for CCR7, excluded terminally differentiated effector memory CD45RA+ cells. The assay was immunoSEQ multiplex PCR, and TCRdb's table has in-frame clones only and misses some. The sample carries about 1,900,000 clones, about 94% recorded once. This clonotype was obtained from a man between 18 and 29 years old in good health. The chain has TRBV7-9 and TRBJ2-5; TRBD1 matches at 7 bases. Sequencing was carried out using naive CD8+ T cells sorted from blood. CDR3: CASSPGQQYQETQYF. The CDR3 nucleotides are TGTGCCAGCAGCCCGGGACAGCAGTACCAAGAGACCCAGTACTTC.